The 23 T cell receptor beta chains below all came from one sample that was sequenced in a study of blood T cell repertoires in COVID-19. Sequenced by immunoSEQ multiplex PCR; TCRdb stores in-frame clones only, minus some. Of 190,000 or so clones in the sample, about 88% were seen once. Sequenced: peripheral blood. All receptors derive from a woman aged 30 to 39 with active or convalescent COVID-19.

This sequence joins TRBV2 and TRBJ2-3; 7 bases map to TRBD2. V lost 8 bases and J lost 2; bases outside the gene matches: 13. The length of the CDR3 is 16 residues. Germline V lookup: CDR1 SNHLY, CDR2 FYNNEI. CDR3 DNA: TGTGCCAGCTCTCAGCAGGGAGGGCCCTCCACAGATACGCAGTATTTT. Translating it yields CASSQQGGPSTDTQYF.

The chain couples TRBV5-1 to TRBJ1-5, with a tentative D call TRBD1 (5 bases). V lost 4 bases, J lost 2 bases, and 10 bases lay in between. Per germline, CDR1 SGHRS and CDR2 YFSETQ. The CDR3 has 14 amino acids. CDR3: CASSPGSGNQPQHF. The DNA of the CDR3 is TGCGCCAGCAGCCCAGGGTCCGGCAATCAGCCCCAGCATTTT.

The J gene is TRBJ2-1, the V gene TRBV7-9; 10 bases map to TRBD1. The CDR3 consists of 15 residues. The germline V gene encodes CDR1 SEHNR and CDR2 FQNEAQ (reference sequence). V lost 4 bases to trimming and J lost 6 bases; unmatched junction nucleotides: 6. In nucleotides, the CDR3 is TGTGCCAGCAGCTCTTCCGGGACAGGGGTCAATGAGCAGTTCTTC. Protein: CASSSSGTGVNEQFF. The entire variable domain, with the rest obtained from reference TRBV7-9 and TRBJ2-1, is as follows: DTGVSQNPRHKITKRGQNVTFRCDPISEHNRLYWYRQTLGQGPEFLTYFQNEAQLEKSRLLSDRFSAERPKGSFSTLEIQRTEQGDSAMYLCASSSSGTGVNEQFFGPGTRLTVL.

This clone was seen more than once but under ten times. The chain carries TRBV27 and TRBJ1-5, with TRBD1 as a possible D gene (6 bases). Germline CDR1 and CDR2: MNHEY and SMNVEV (reference sequence). The CDR3 is 14 residues long. The V gene lost 7 bases and the J gene lost 2 bases, with 12 bases spanning the gap. For the CDR3, the DNA is TGTGCCAGCACCCCAGGGGCGGGCAATCAGCCCCAGCATTTT. Protein: CASTPGAGNQPQHF.

The chain carries TRBV27 and TRBJ1-2; no clear D gene. Trimming took 6 bases from V and 0 from J, leaving 14 bases between them. The CDR3 sequence is 15 residues long. The V gene's germline CDR1 is MNHEY and CDR2 SMNVEV (reference sequence). CDR3 amino acids: CASSHSRRANYGYTF. CDR3 nucleotides: TGTGCCAGCAGCCACAGCCGGAGGGCTAACTATGGCTACACCTTC.

The rearrangement links TRBV3-1 (or the pseudogene TRBV3-2) to TRBJ1-1; D is ambiguous. Germline V gene lookup returns CDR1 LGHDT and CDR2 YNNKEL (reference sequence). The CDR3 runs 19 residues. The V end was cut by 2 bases, the J end by 5 bases, with 27 bases between. CDR3: CASSQSLATSVGGRTEAFF. Here the CDR3 DNA reads TGTGCCAGCAGCCAAAGCCTAGCTACATCCGTCGGAGGGAGAACTGAAGCTTTCTTT.

This clone was seen a single time. The J gene is TRBJ2-3, the V gene TRBV28; 9 bases match TRBD1. V was clipped by 4 bases and J by 5 bases; unmatched bases: 7. Germline assignment: CDR1 MDHEN and CDR2 SYDVKM. The CDR3 consists of 15 residues. The CDR3 DNA reads TGTGCCAGCAGTTCGGCGGGACAGGGTGGAGATACGCAGTATTTT. As protein: CASSSAGQGGDTQYF.

This rearrangement joins TRBV2 to TRBJ1-1, with D maybe TRBD1 (5 bases). The CDR3 has 14 residues. Germline assignment: CDR1 SNHLY and CDR2 FYNNEI. V was trimmed by 3 bases and J by 4 bases, leaving 12 bases between them. CDR3: CASSDRTPGTEAFF. The DNA of the CDR3 is TGTGCCAGCAGTGACCGGACACCGGGCACTGAAGCTTTCTTT. Variable domain in full (rest from reference TRBV2 and TRBJ1-1): EPEVTQTPSHQVTQMGQEVILRCVPISNHLYFYWYRQILGQKVEFLVSFYNNEISEKSEIFDDQFSVERPDGSNFTLKIRSTKLEDSAMYFCASSDRTPGTEAFFGQGTRLTVV.

This sequence joins TRBV15 and TRBJ1-4; D may be TRBD1 (5 bases). V lost 0 bases and J 8 bases, leaving 13 bases between the germline ends. Germline lookup yields CDR1 LNHNV and CDR2 YYDKDF (reference sequence). CDR3 length: 15 residues. CDR3 nucleotide sequence: TGTGCCACCAGCAGAGATAGGGGTCTCGGCGAAAAACTGTTTTTT. This codes for CATSRDRGLGEKLFF.

For the CDR3, the DNA is TGTGCCAGCAGTTTGTGGCGGAAGAACACAGATACGCAGTATTTT. Translating gives CASSLWRKNTDTQYF. This sequence joins TRBV27 and TRBJ2-3; D not resolved. The CDR3 spans 15 residues. Germline V lookup: CDR1 MNHEY, CDR2 SMNVEV (reference sequence). V was cut by 3 bases and J by 2 bases, with 12 bases left in between.

This sequence joins TRBV2 and TRBJ2-3; a possible D gene is TRBD1 (6 bases). The CDR3 contains 15 residues. Germline V gene lookup returns CDR1 SNHLY and CDR2 FYNNEI. The V end was cut by 2 bases, the J end by 2 bases, with 11 bases between. CDR3 sequence: CASSETGTPTDTQYF. DNA of the CDR3: TGTGCCAGCAGTGAAACCGGGACACCCACAGATACGCAGTATTTT. Looking up the rest from reference TRBV2 and TRBJ2-3 gives the full variable domain: EPEVTQTPSHQVTQMGQEVILRCVPISNHLYFYWYRQILGQKVEFLVSFYNNEISEKSEIFDDQFSVERPDGSNFTLKIRSTKLEDSAMYFCASSETGTPTDTQYFGPGTRLTVL.

The J gene is TRBJ2-5, the V gene TRBV3-1 (or the pseudogene TRBV3-2), with 9 bases that match TRBD2. V gave up 1 base and J gave up 4 bases; unmatched junction bases: 4. The CDR3 runs 15 residues. CDR1 and CDR2 from the germline V gene are LGHDT and YNNKEL (reference sequence). The CDR3 loop reads CASSQGGGGGETQYF. In DNA form, the CDR3 reads TGTGCCAGCAGCCAAGGCGGCGGGGGGGGAGAGACCCAGTACTTC.

This sequence joins TRBV9 and TRBJ2-2; TRBD1 matches 8 bases. Trimming at V came to 3 bases and at J to 7 bases, leaving 8 bases not matched to a gene. Per the germline V gene, CDR1 is SGDLS and CDR2 is YYNGEE. The CDR3 runs to 15 residues. Written as DNA, the CDR3 is TGTGCCAGCAGCGAATCTGACAGGGGTGACGGGGAGCTGTTTTTT. Its protein product is CASSESDRGDGELFF.

V usage is TRBV19 and J usage is TRBJ2-1; 14 bases align to TRBD2. The CDR3 covers 17 residues. The junction had 11 bases not matched to a gene; V was cut back by 5 bases and J by 8 bases. CDR1 is LNHDA and CDR2 is SQIVND in the germline V gene (reference sequence). This CDR3 reads CASSHRLAGGPGDEQFF. In nucleotides, the CDR3 is TGTGCCAGTAGTCACCGACTAGCGGGAGGGCCAGGCGATGAGCAGTTCTTC.

The chain employs TRBV18 and TRBJ2-1; 13 bases map to TRBD2. The junction had 8 bases not matched to a gene; V was cut back by 3 bases and J by 6 bases. Germline V gene sequence: CDR1 KGHSH, CDR2 LQKENI. The CDR3 contains 17 residues. The CDR3 bases are TGTGCCAGCTCACCTCGGACAGGACTAGCGGGAGTCAATGAGCAGTTCTTC. This sequence encodes CASSPRTGLAGVNEQFF. The entire variable domain, with the rest obtained from reference TRBV18 and TRBJ2-1, is as follows: NAGVMQNPRHLVRRRGQEARLRCSPMKGHSHVYWYRQLPEEGLKFMVYLQKENIIDESGMPKERFSAEFPKEGPSILRIQQVVRGDSAAYFCASSPRTGLAGVNEQFFGPGTRLTVL.

This sequence joins TRBV4-1 and TRBJ2-7; possible D gene TRBD1, 6 bases. With 0 bases removed from V and 2 bases from J, the gap between germline ends came to 17 bases. CDR1 and CDR2 from the germline V gene are MGHRA and YSYEKL. The CDR3 runs to 17 residues. For the CDR3, the DNA is TGCGCCAGCAGCCAAGAACCCCCGGGACACGGGGCCTACGAGCAGTACTTC. It encodes CASSQEPPGHGAYEQYF.

This clone was found once. The chain employs TRBV6-1 and TRBJ1-2; no definite D call. V was cut by 3 bases and J by 0 bases, with 14 bases left in between. The CDR3 covers 16 residues. Germline values: CDR1 MNHNS, CDR2 SASEGT. The CDR3 DNA reads as TGTGCCAGCAGTGACTTTGTCACGAGAGCTAACTATGGCTACACCTTC. Its protein product is CASSDFVTRANYGYTF.

V usage is TRBV19 and J usage is TRBJ1-4, with D possibly TRBD1 on 6 matching bases. Germline CDR1 and CDR2: LNHDA and SQIVND (reference sequence). The CDR3 totals 14 residues. V dropped 4 bases and J dropped 8 bases, with 14 bases sitting between them. The CDR3 loop is CASSTTGTPEKLFF. The CDR3 nucleotides read TGTGCCAGTAGTACGACAGGAACGCCCGAAAAACTGTTTTTT.

Only one count was recorded for this clone. The V gene is TRBV19, the J gene TRBJ1-1; unclear D gene. The germline CDR1 and CDR2 sequences are LNHDA and SQIVND (reference sequence). This CDR3 region has 15 residues. Trimming left V 5 bases short and J 0 bases short, with 13 bases between. CDR3 in DNA: TGTGCCAGTAGTCTAAAAGTTCCCATGAACACTGAAGCTTTCTTT. Protein product: CASSLKVPMNTEAFF.

The chain couples TRBV2 to TRBJ2-1; D is ambiguous. This CDR3 is built from 12 residues. V lost 2 bases to trimming and J lost 12 bases, with 11 bases between them. Germline CDR1 and CDR2: SNHLY and FYNNEI. In DNA form, the CDR3 reads TGTGCCAGCAGTGAAACTCCCGGCGGGCAGTTCTTC. It encodes CASSETPGGQFF.

The V and J genes are TRBV6-5 and TRBJ2-7; possibly TRBD2 for D (6 bases). In germline, CDR1 is MNHEY, CDR2 SVGAGI. CDR3 length equals 14 residues. Trimming removed 6 bases at V and 0 bases at J, with 12 bases between. The CDR3: CASRSAGGSYEQYF. CDR3 DNA sequence: TGTGCCAGCAGGTCAGCGGGTGGCTCCTACGAGCAGTACTTC.

CDR3 in DNA: TGTGCCAGCAGTCCTCGGGGGGGCGATCCCGGGGAGCTGTTTTTT. Amino acids: CASSPRGGDPGELFF. This chain links TRBV2 with TRBJ2-2; TRBD2 agrees at 8 bases. The CDR3 contains 15 residues. The V segment lost 5 bases and the J segment 6 bases; nucleotides outside the gene matches: 8. CDR1 is SNHLY, CDR2 FYNNEI, per germline. Using reference TRBV2 and TRBJ2-2 for the parts outside the CDR3, the full variable domain is EPEVTQTPSHQVTQMGQEVILRCVPISNHLYFYWYRQILGQKVEFLVSFYNNEISEKSEIFDDQFSVERPDGSNFTLKIRSTKLEDSAMYFCASSPRGGDPGELFFGEGSRLTVL.

The genes are TRBV29-1 and TRBJ2-7, with a possible D match to TRBD2 (5 bases). Between the trimmed V and J ends, which lost 7 bases and 2 bases, there was a span of 15 bases. In germline, CDR1 is SQVTM, CDR2 ANQGSEA. The CDR3 runs to 13 residues. In nucleotides, the CDR3 is TGCAGCGGCCAAGACGGGGTAACCTACGAGCAGTACTTC. Its translation is CSGQDGVTYEQYF.